This T cell receptor beta chain was profiled in a study of blood T cell repertoires in COVID-19. On the study more broadly: The United States, Italy and Spain supplied acute and convalescent COVID-19 samples. Sources were T cells, B-cell-depleted T cells, or PBMCs; the material itself was cDNA or gDNA.

In the authors' methods: Estimation of nucleated cell counts was performed using reference gene primer amplification. Generated by immunoSEQ multiplex PCR, the TCRdb table keeps only in-frame clones and is missing some. The V and J calls and clone size were taken over from that table, and D and trimming were inferred from the DNA. The table includes 63,000 or so clones, around 86% detected once. Germline lookup yields CDR1 SGHAT and CDR2 FQNNGV. Losses at the gene ends were 4 bases for V and 6 bases for J; bases not matched to a gene: 4. This CDR3 is 14 amino acids long. The chain carries TRBV11-2 and TRBJ2-7, with 12 bases matching TRBD2. The source material was peripheral blood. The sequence was obtained from a man aged 65 to 79 with active COVID-19. CDR3 sequence (DNA): TGTGCCAGCAGCTCGACTAGCGGGAGTCGCGAGCAGTACTTC. Translation gives CASSSTSGSREQYF.